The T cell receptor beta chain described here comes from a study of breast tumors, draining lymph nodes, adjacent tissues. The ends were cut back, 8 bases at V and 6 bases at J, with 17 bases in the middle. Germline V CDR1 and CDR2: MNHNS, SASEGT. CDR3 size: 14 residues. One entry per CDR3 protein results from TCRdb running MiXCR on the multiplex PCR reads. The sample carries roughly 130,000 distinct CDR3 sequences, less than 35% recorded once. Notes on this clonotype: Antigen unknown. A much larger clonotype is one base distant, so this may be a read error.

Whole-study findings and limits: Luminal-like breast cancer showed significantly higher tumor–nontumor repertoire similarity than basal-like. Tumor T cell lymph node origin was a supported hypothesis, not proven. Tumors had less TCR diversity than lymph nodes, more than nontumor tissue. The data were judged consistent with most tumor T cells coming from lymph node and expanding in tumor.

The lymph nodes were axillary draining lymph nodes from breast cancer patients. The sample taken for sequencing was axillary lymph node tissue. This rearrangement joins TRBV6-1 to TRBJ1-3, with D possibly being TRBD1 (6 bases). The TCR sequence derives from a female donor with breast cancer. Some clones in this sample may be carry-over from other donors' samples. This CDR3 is CASGEDRLTNTIYF. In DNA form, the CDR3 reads TGTGCCAGCGGGGAAGACAGGCTTACAAACACCATATATTTT.